The clone carrying this TCR beta chain has just a few counts. Source study methods: Estimation of nucleated cell counts relied on the amplification of reference gene primers. Profiled with immunoSEQ multiplex PCR; TCRdb holds only in-frame clones, not every one. V and J calls plus clone size are reproduced from that table; the DNA served to infer D and trimming. The sample lists 55,000 to 65,000 clones; around 75% were seen once. These data originate in a study of blood T cell repertoires in COVID-19. Study as a whole: COVID-19 samples collected from the United States, Italy and Spain covered acute and convalescent phases. T cells, B-cell-depleted T cells, or PBMCs supplied cDNA or gDNA.

CDR1 and CDR2 (germline): SGDLS, YYNGEE. With 3 bases removed from V and 2 bases from J, the gap between germline ends came to 19 bases. This CDR3 contains 17 residues. The clonotype comes from a human donor in a cohort sampled during active COVID-19. The chain couples TRBV9 to TRBJ2-3; the D gene is possibly TRBD2 (7 bases). The sequenced sample consisted of peripheral blood. CDR3 sequence (DNA): TGTGCCAGCAGCGCGCCTTGGTCGGGGGGCCCCACAGATACGCAGTATTTT. It codes for CASSAPWSGGPTDTQYF. The whole variable domain, filled in from reference TRBV9 and TRBJ2-3, reads DSGVTQTPKHLITATGQRVTLRCSPRSGDLSVYWYQQSLDQGLQFLIQYYNGEERAKGNILERFSAQQFPDLHSELNLSSLELGDSALYFCASSAPWSGGPTDTQYFGPGTRLTVL.